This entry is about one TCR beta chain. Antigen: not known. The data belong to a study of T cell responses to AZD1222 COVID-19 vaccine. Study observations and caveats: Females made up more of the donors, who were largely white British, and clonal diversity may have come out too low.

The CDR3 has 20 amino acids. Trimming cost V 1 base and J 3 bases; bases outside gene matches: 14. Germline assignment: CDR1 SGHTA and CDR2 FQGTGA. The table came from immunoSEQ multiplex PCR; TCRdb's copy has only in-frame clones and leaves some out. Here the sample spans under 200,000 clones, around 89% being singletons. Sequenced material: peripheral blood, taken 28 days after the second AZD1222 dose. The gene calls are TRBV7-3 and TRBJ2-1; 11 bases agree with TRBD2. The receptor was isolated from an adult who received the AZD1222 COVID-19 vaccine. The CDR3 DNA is TGTGCCAGCAGCTTAAGAGGTCGGGTACTAGCGGGAGACCTCTACAATGAGCAGTTCTTC. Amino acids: CASSLRGRVLAGDLYNEQFF.